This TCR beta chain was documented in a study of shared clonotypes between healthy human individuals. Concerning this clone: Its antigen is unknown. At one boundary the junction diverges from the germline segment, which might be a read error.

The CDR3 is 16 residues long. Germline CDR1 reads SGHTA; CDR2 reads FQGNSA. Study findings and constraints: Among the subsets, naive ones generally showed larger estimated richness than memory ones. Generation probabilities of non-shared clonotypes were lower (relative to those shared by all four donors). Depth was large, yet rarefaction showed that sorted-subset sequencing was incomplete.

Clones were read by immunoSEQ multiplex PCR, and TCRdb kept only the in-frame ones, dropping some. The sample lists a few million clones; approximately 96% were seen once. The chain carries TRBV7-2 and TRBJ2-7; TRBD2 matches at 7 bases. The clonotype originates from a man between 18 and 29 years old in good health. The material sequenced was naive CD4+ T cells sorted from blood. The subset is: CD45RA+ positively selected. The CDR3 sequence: CASRLVPAGLAYEQYF. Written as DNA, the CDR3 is TGTGCCAGCAGGTTAGTCCCAGCGGGACTCGCCTACGAGCAGTACTTC. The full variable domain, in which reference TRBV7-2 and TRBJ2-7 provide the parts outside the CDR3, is GAGVSQSPSNKVTEKGKDVELRCDPISGHTALYWYRQSLGQGLEFLIYFQGNSAPDKSGLPSDRFSAERTGGSVSTLTIQRTQQEDSAVYLCASRLVPAGLAYEQYFGPGTRLTVT.